One sample yielded the 19 T cell receptor beta chains listed below, sequenced in a study of T-cell memory formation after mild COVID-19. TCRdb called the 5' RACE reads again in MiXCR, with one record for every CDR3 protein. This sample has approximately 150,000 distinct CDR3 sequences; roughly 21% occur once, and the top ten carry approximately 2.3%. The specimen sequenced was PBMCs or a T cell subset sorted from them (not recorded which). The receptors were gathered from an adult woman who had mild COVID-19 (a few samples of this study predate the infection). Cell type and time point are not known.

This clonotype was recorded a few times. The chain is built from TRBV18 and TRBJ2-7; TRBD1 aligns across 9 bases. Germline lookup yields CDR1 KGHSH and CDR2 LQKENI. The CDR3 is 15 amino acids. J lost 6 bases, V lost 3 bases, and 9 bases had no gene match. The CDR3 bases are TGTGCCAGCTCACCCGGTCTACAGGGGGCCGGCGAGCAGTACTTC. It codes for CASSPGLQGAGEQYF.

The chain combines TRBV5-1 with TRBJ2-1; a possible D gene is TRBD1 (5 bases). The V and J ends lost 3 bases and 2 bases respectively, with 9 bases between them. CDR3 size: 14 residues. Germline CDR1 reads SGHRS; CDR2 reads YFSETQ. In DNA form, the CDR3 reads TGCGCCAGCAGCTGGCAGGGCACCTACAATGAGCAGTTCTTC. Its protein product is CASSWQGTYNEQFF.

The chain has TRBV10-2 and TRBJ2-7, with 9 bases aligning to TRBD1. J gave up 4 bases and V 8 bases, and 3 bases lay outside the gene matches. The CDR3 spans 12 residues. Germline V gives CDR1 WSHSY, CDR2 SAAADI. CDR3 bases: TGCGCCAGCGCTGGACAGGGGTACGAGCAGTACTTC. This encodes CASAGQGYEQYF.

This clonotype was detected many times. The chain has TRBV7-2 and TRBJ2-3, with D unclear. Germline CDR1 is SGHTA and CDR2 is FQGNSA. CDR3 length equals 14 residues. V shed 2 bases and J shed 3 bases, with 9 bases lying between them. The CDR3 sequence: CASSLRAGTDTQYF. Here the CDR3 DNA reads TGTGCCAGCAGCTTAAGGGCCGGGACAGATACGCAGTATTTT.

The chain is built from TRBV20-1 and TRBJ2-1; TRBD2 might be the D (5 bases). The length of the CDR3 is 14 residues. The germline gives CDR1 DFQATT, CDR2 SNEGSKA (reference sequence). The V gene lost 3 bases and the J gene lost 12 bases, with 21 bases spanning the gap. CDR3 residues: CSARAIKDSGGQFF. CDR3 DNA sequence: TGCAGTGCTAGGGCCATCAAGGACTCCGGAGGGCAGTTCTTC.

This clonotype was seen many times. The rearrangement uses TRBV7-8 and TRBJ2-1; TRBD1 matches 8 bases. Trimming cost V 11 bases and J 6 bases; bases outside gene matches: 12. Germline CDR1 and CDR2: SGHVS and FQNEAQ. The CDR3 consists of 14 residues. CDR3 sequence: CASSGGQAFNEQFF. In DNA form, the CDR3 reads TGTGCCTCCTCTGGGGGACAGGCTTTCAATGAGCAGTTCTTC.

The chain is built from TRBV7-9 and TRBJ1-1, with D unresolved. V lost 4 bases to trimming and J lost 4 bases, with 16 bases between them. Germline V gives CDR1 SEHNR, CDR2 FQNEAQ (reference sequence). This CDR3 has 15 amino acids. The CDR3 sequence is CASSWRAVSSTEAFF. In DNA, the CDR3 is TGTGCCAGCAGCTGGAGAGCGGTCTCGAGCACTGAAGCTTTCTTT.

This clonotype was seen a few times. The chain combines TRBV11-2 with TRBJ2-1; 8 positions match TRBD1. V was pared by 5 bases and J by 9 bases, with 12 bases of the junction left unmatched. Germline CDR1 SGHAT, CDR2 FQNNGV. This CDR3 is 15 amino acids long. Here the CDR3 reads CASSPHDPQGGEQFF. The CDR3 nucleotides read TGTGCCAGCAGCCCCCACGACCCACAGGGGGGTGAGCAGTTCTTC.

This chain joins TRBV9 and TRBJ2-2; 7 positions match TRBD2. CDR1 is SGDLS, CDR2 YYNGEE, per germline. The junction had 7 bases not matched to a gene; V was cut back by 3 bases and J by 2 bases. This CDR3 is built from 16 residues. The CDR3 DNA reads as TGTGCCAGCAGCGGGGGACTATTGCTAAACACCGGGGAGCTGTTTTTT. This translates into CASSGGLLLNTGELFF.

The genes are TRBV24-1 and TRBJ1-1; 8 positions agree with TRBD1. J lost 7 bases, V lost 10 bases, and 4 bases had no gene match. Germline-derived CDR1 and CDR2 are KGHDR and SFDVKD. The CDR3 runs to 11 residues. Here the CDR3 DNA reads TGTGCCACACGTGGGACAGGTGAAGCTTTCTTT. It yields the protein CATRGTGEAFF.

This chain links TRBV20-1 with TRBJ1-2; tentative D call: TRBD1 (5 bases). Per germline, CDR1 DFQATT and CDR2 SNEGSKA (reference sequence). Trimming stripped 4 bases from V and 2 bases from J, with 11 bases between. This CDR3 contains 13 residues. CDR3 region: CSAKVDTNYGYTF. The CDR3 region has the DNA TGCAGTGCTAAGGTGGACACAAACTATGGCTACACCTTC.

The chain links TRBV19 to TRBJ2-1; TRBD1 matches at 12 bases. With V trimmed by 9 bases and J by 8 bases, 14 bases remained unmatched. CDR3 size: 16 residues. Germline CDR1 reads LNHDA; CDR2 reads SQIVND (reference sequence). CDR3 sequence: CASRDPGQGAGDEQFF. The CDR3 DNA sequence: TGTGCCAGCCGGGACCCGGGACAGGGGGCCGGGGATGAGCAGTTCTTC.

This clonotype has more than one count but fewer than ten. This sequence joins TRBV4-3 and TRBJ1-5; possibly TRBD1 for D (5 bases). This CDR3 comprises 15 residues. Germline-derived CDR1 and CDR2 are LGHNA and YSLEER. V dropped 0 bases and J dropped 9 bases, with 15 bases sitting between them. The CDR3 DNA sequence: TGCGCCAGCAGCCAAGAGGGGACCGACCAATGGCCCCAGCATTTT. Encoded protein: CASSQEGTDQWPQHF.

The rearrangement links TRBV5-1 to TRBJ2-5; D gene uncertain. The germline CDR1 and CDR2 sequences are SGHRS and YFSETQ. The V and J ends lost 1 base and 5 bases respectively, with 15 bases between them. The CDR3 consists of 15 residues. The DNA of the CDR3 is TGCGCCAGCAGCTTGCAGAGTGGGAAGTTGGAGACCCAGTACTTC. Translating gives CASSLQSGKLETQYF. Together with reference TRBV5-1 and TRBJ2-5, the CDR3 gives the full variable domain: KAGVTQTPRYLIKTRGQQVTLSCSPISGHRSVSWYQQTPGQGLQFLFEYFSETQRNKGNFPGRFSGRQFSNSRSEMNVSTLELGDSALYLCASSLQSGKLETQYFGPGTRLLVL.

This sequence joins TRBV7-9 and TRBJ1-6; D is ambiguous. This CDR3 is built from 14 residues. Germline V lookup: CDR1 SEHNR, CDR2 FQNEAQ (reference sequence). Trimming cost V 5 bases and J 9 bases, with 14 bases left between them. CDR3 nucleotide sequence: TGTGCCAGCAGCCCCCCCCCCGTGGGTTCACCCCTCCACTTT. Translation gives CASSPPPVGSPLHF.

This clonotype was observed many times. The chain carries TRBV19 and TRBJ2-1; TRBD2 might be the D (6 bases). Germline V CDR1 and CDR2: LNHDA, SQIVND (reference sequence). Trimming shortened V by 5 bases and J by 2 bases, and 13 bases separated the two germline ends. There are 15 residues in the CDR3. The CDR3 region is CASSSPGGAYNEQFF. In DNA, the CDR3 is TGTGCCAGTAGTTCGCCCGGGGGTGCCTACAATGAGCAGTTCTTC.

The chain couples TRBV30 to TRBJ1-4; no clear D. Between the trimmed V and J ends, which lost 3 bases and 8 bases, there was a span of 7 bases. Per the germline V gene, CDR1 is GTSNPN and CDR2 is SVGIG (reference sequence). The CDR3 is 11 residues long. CDR3 amino acids: CAWSGREKLFF. In DNA, the CDR3 is TGTGCCTGGAGCGGGCGAGAAAAACTGTTTTTT.

This clonotype has only one observation. This chain connects TRBV7-2 to TRBJ1-2; a weak D match, TRBD1 (6 bases). The CDR3 covers 14 residues. V dropped 3 bases and J dropped 5 bases, with 13 bases sitting between them. The V gene's germline CDR1 is SGHTA and CDR2 FQGNSA. The chain's CDR3 is CASSFRTVPYGYTF. The CDR3 DNA is TGTGCCAGCAGCTTTAGGACAGTTCCATATGGCTACACCTTC.

In this sample, this clonotype turned up a few times. The chain uses TRBV12-3 or TRBV12-4 and TRBJ2-6; D is ambiguous. This CDR3 spans 15 amino acids. The germline V and J ends were trimmed by 2 bases and 0 bases, with 5 bases remaining between them. CDR3: CASSLQTSGANVLTF. CDR3 nucleotide sequence: TGTGCCAGCAGTTTACAAACCTCTGGGGCCAACGTCCTGACTTTC.